The present T cell receptor (beta chain) was sequenced within a study of blood T cell repertoires in COVID-19. Background on the study: PBMCs, B-cell-depleted T cells, or T cells provided the cDNA or gDNA that made up the material.

The CDR3 runs to 14 residues. V gave up 0 bases and J gave up 7 bases, with 13 bases separating them. Looked up from germline, CDR1 is SGHRS and CDR2 is YFSETQ. Measured with immunoSEQ multiplex PCR; TCRdb has only the in-frame clones, and not every one. This table holds 350,000 to 450,000 clones, about nine tenths found once. Participants reported their clinical history, and cohort assignment relied on those reports. This TCR was recovered from a woman between 40 and 55 years old who had been exposed to COVID-19. The chain links TRBV5-1 to TRBJ1-1; perhaps TRBD1 as D (6 bases). The sequencing input was PBMCs or T cells enriched from blood (not recorded which). CDR3 residues: CASSLGTGSGEAFF. CDR3 DNA: TGCGCCAGCAGCTTGGGTACAGGGTCTGGTGAAGCTTTCTTT.